This entry features one T cell receptor beta chain sequence. The antigen is undetermined. One end of the junction fails to match germline, which may point to a read error. The sample is drawn from a study of CD8+CD57+ T cells in acquired aplastic anemia. Study as a whole: On average, sorted CD4+ and CD8+ cells gave 2.5 to 4 ug of DNA. Study-level findings and limits: Overlap between patients and controls comprised some 31 CD8+ CDR3 sequences.

Genomic DNA provided the template from which TCR beta VDJ and CDR3 profiles were obtained. TCRdb independently ran MiXCR on the reads; one entry per CDR3 protein. This sample carries roughly 200,000 distinct CDR3 sequences, about 60% of them seen once, and the ten largest clones take about three fifths. Selection for sequencing was limited to patients who had shown CD8+CD57+ cell expansion by flow cytometry. Acquired aplastic anemia of severe grade affected all patients. The study sampled blood from patients who had received no therapy. The sample taken for sequencing was sorted CD4+, CD8+, or CD8+CD57+ T cells (not recorded which) from PBMCs. The sequence came from a human donor with aplastic anemia.

The CDR3 sequence: CASSPSYRDAQILF. CDR3 nucleotides: TGTGCCAGCAGCCCCTCATACCGGGACGCCCAAATCCTCTTC. The V and J genes are TRBV7-2 and TRBJ2-7, with D possibly called TRBD1 or TRBD2 (5 bases each). Germline loops: CDR1 SGHTA, CDR2 FQGNSA. CDR3 length: 14 residues.